These 31 T cell receptor beta chains were all obtained from the same sample, sequenced in a study of T cells in Graves' hyperthyroidism and ophthalmopathy (dated by TCRdb to between 2018 and 2021). Library method: multiplex PCR. For sequencing, an Illumina HiSeq 2000 was employed. The TCR beta CDR3 regions were amplified from RNA transcripts. The first round of RT-PCR for the TCR CDR3 was performed with the HTBI primer set and the Qiagen OneStep RT-PCR kit. TCRdb trimmed public reads at Q25 via fastp, called clones via MiXCR and kept in-frame beta chains. Every entry covers one CDR3 protein and lists the most common genes and DNA from its rows. This sample gives over 500,000 distinct CDR3 sequences in total; 46% of them show up just once. In total, the top ten clones hold about 43% of the sample. Sample: peripheral blood or thyroid tissue (not recorded which). The receptors were gathered from an adult woman with Graves' disease, either hyperthyroidism or ophthalmopathy (not recorded which).

This chain joins TRBV20-1 and TRBJ1-2, with D perhaps TRBD1 (5 bases). Trimming left V 3 bases short and J 6 bases short, with 11 bases between. CDR3 length: 12 residues. Germline V gene sequence: CDR1 DFQATT, CDR2 SNEGSKA (reference sequence). The CDR3 bases are TGCAGTGCTAGTACAGGTTTCGATGGCTACACCTTC. This codes for CSASTGFDGYTF.

The chain has TRBV25-1 and TRBJ2-1; 9 bases agree with TRBD1. CDR1 and CDR2 (germline): MGHDK, SYGVNS. This CDR3 is 18 amino acids long. V dropped 3 bases and J dropped 5; count of bases not matched to a gene: 14. The CDR3 DNA reads TGTGCCAGCAGTGATATGTCCACAGGGGGCTCCCCCAACAATGAGCAGTTCTTC. This translates into CASSDMSTGGSPNNEQFF.

This CDR3 is CASSLVIGYPTDEQYF. Written as DNA, the CDR3 is TGTGCCAGCAGTTTGGTTATTGGGTACCCGACGGACGAGCAGTACTTC. V and J are TRBV28 and TRBJ2-7, with no clear D. Germline V gene data show CDR1 as MDHEN and CDR2 as SYDVKM. This CDR3 comprises 16 residues. Trimming left V 3 bases short and J 5 bases short, with 20 bases between. Variable domain in full (rest from reference TRBV28 and TRBJ2-7): DVKVTQSSRYLVKRTGEKVFLECVQDMDHENMFWYRQDPGLGLRLIYFSYDVKMKEKGDIPEGYSVSREKKERFSLILESASTNQTSMYLCASSLVIGYPTDEQYFGPGTRLTVT.

Ten or more counts support this clonotype. This chain connects TRBV3-1 to TRBJ1-1, with D perhaps matching TRBD1 (5 bases). Germline CDR1 is LGHDT and CDR2 is YNNKEL (reference sequence). V shed 1 base and J shed 1 base, with 10 bases lying between them. This CDR3 region has 15 residues. CDR3 nucleotides: TGTGCCAGCAGCCAAGCGGGACGGACGAACACTGAAGCTTTCTTT. This sequence encodes CASSQAGRTNTEAFF.

This chain links TRBV10-3 with TRBJ1-4; D remains unclear. Trimming took off 4 bases at V and 13 bases at J, with 4 bases between the two ends. This CDR3 has 9 amino acids. Germline loops: CDR1 ENHRY, CDR2 SYGVKD. CDR3: CAISGGLFF. The CDR3 nucleotides read TGTGCCATCAGTGGTGGACTGTTTTTT.

This clonotype was seen repeatedly, ten times or more. The chain couples TRBV29-1 to TRBJ2-5; D is unresolved. Germline lookup yields CDR1 SQVTM and CDR2 ANQGSEA. The CDR3 sequence is 12 residues long. Trimming removed 0 bases at V and 4 bases at J, with 6 bases between. CDR3 sequence: CSVEDLRETQYF. The CDR3 DNA reads as TGCAGCGTTGAAGATCTTCGAGAGACCCAGTACTTC. Complete variable domain (other parts from reference TRBV29-1 and TRBJ2-5): SAVISQKPSRDICQRGTSLTIQCQVDSQVTMMFWYRQQPGQSLTLIATANQGSEATYESGFVIDKFPISRPNLTFSTLTVSNMSPEDSSIYLCSVEDLRETQYFGPGTRLLVL.

This chain connects TRBV10-2 to TRBJ2-7; D unresolved. Germline V lookup: CDR1 WSHSY, CDR2 SAAADI. V gave up 3 bases and J gave up 9 bases, with 12 bases separating them. CDR3 size: 12 residues. The CDR3 sequence: CASSDRSVAQYF. CDR3 nucleotide sequence: TGCGCCAGCAGTGACAGGTCCGTCGCGCAGTACTTC.

The chain is built from TRBV10-3 and TRBJ2-5; 8 bases map to TRBD2. The CDR3 totals 11 residues. Trimming removed 6 bases from V and 7 bases from J; junction bases left unmatched: 1. Per germline, CDR1 ENHRY and CDR2 SYGVKD. CDR3: CAISSGRTQYF. The CDR3 DNA follows: TGTGCCATCAGCAGCGGGAGGACCCAGTACTTC.

This clonotype was counted ten times or more. The J gene is TRBJ2-7, the V gene TRBV7-2; D not certain. Germline V gene lookup returns CDR1 SGHTA and CDR2 FQGNSA. The CDR3 covers 13 residues. Trimming took off 1 base at V and 2 bases at J, with 6 bases between the two ends. DNA for the CDR3: TGTGCCAGCAGCTTAGAGAATGCCTACGAGCAGTACTTC. It encodes CASSLENAYEQYF.

There are many counts of this clonotype. V usage is TRBV5-4 and J usage is TRBJ2-5, with a possible D match to TRBD2 (6 bases). CDR3 length equals 13 residues. The germline V and J ends were trimmed by 5 bases and 3 bases, with 11 bases remaining between them. Per the germline V gene, CDR1 is SGHNT and CDR2 is YYREEE (reference sequence). The chain's CDR3 is CASRPRLEETQYF. The CDR3 region has the DNA TGTGCCAGCAGGCCGCGACTAGAAGAGACCCAGTACTTC. Full variable domain (missing parts from reference TRBV5-4 and TRBJ2-5): ETGVTQSPTHLIKTRGQQVTLRCSSQSGHNTVSWYQQALGQGPQFIFQYYREEENGRGNFPPRFSGLQFPNYSSELNVNALELDDSALYLCASRPRLEETQYFGPGTRLLVL.

This clonotype was recorded at least ten times. The chain uses TRBV12-3 or TRBV12-4 and TRBJ2-7; D remains unclear. CDR3 length: 11 amino acids. V was pared by 2 bases and J by 5 bases, with 4 bases between. CDR3 sequence: CASSLWDEQYF. CDR3 nucleotide sequence: TGTGCCAGCAGTTTATGGGACGAGCAGTACTTC.

The J gene is TRBJ2-5, the V gene TRBV7-2, with a weak D call TRBD2 (6 bases). The CDR3 loop spans 15 amino acids. Germline values: CDR1 SGHTA, CDR2 FQGNSA. Trimming pared 2 bases from V and 2 bases from J, leaving 12 bases between. The CDR3 DNA reads TGTGCCAGCAGCTTATTTATAGCGGCTCAAGAGACCCAGTACTTC. Residues: CASSLFIAAQETQYF.

This clonotype showed up many times. The CDR3 DNA follows: TGTGCCAGCAATGAACAGGCGAACACTGAAGCTTTCTTT. It translates to CASNEQANTEAFF. The rearrangement links TRBV6-6 to TRBJ1-1, with D possibly TRBD1 on 5 matching bases. The germline V gene has CDR1 MNHNY and CDR2 SVGAGI (reference sequence). V lost 7 bases and J 1 base, leaving 10 bases between the germline ends. The CDR3 is 13 amino acids.

The rearrangement uses TRBV7-9 and TRBJ1-2; 7 nucleotides match TRBD1. The V gene end was trimmed by 4 bases and the J gene end by 4 bases; junction bases not matched to a gene: 6. CDR1 is SEHNR and CDR2 is FQNEAQ in the germline V gene (reference sequence). This CDR3 has 14 amino acids. Here the CDR3 reads CASSSRGQLYGYTF. Here the CDR3 DNA reads TGTGCCAGCAGCTCACGGGGACAGCTCTATGGCTACACCTTC.

This clonotype was seen at least ten times. The chain is built from TRBV25-1 and TRBJ2-5; D ambiguous. The CDR3 length is 14 residues. The germline CDR1 and CDR2 sequences are MGHDK and SYGVNS. V was trimmed by 3 bases and J by 2 bases, leaving 10 bases between them. The CDR3 sequence is CASSDRKVQETQYF. In DNA form, the CDR3 reads TGTGCCAGCAGTGACCGAAAGGTGCAAGAGACCCAGTACTTC.

The V gene is TRBV30, the J gene TRBJ1-2; 9 nucleotides align to TRBD1. V lost 5 bases, J lost 3 bases, and 7 bases stayed unmatched. Germline values: CDR1 GTSNPN, CDR2 SVGIG (reference sequence). CDR3 size: 14 residues. The CDR3 protein is CAWAYGQGYYGYTF. The CDR3 nucleotides are TGTGCCTGGGCCTACGGACAGGGGTACTATGGCTACACCTTC.

The gene calls are TRBV20-1 and TRBJ1-1; maybe TRBD1 (5 bases). The CDR3 runs 13 residues. V was clipped by 4 bases and J by 4 bases, with 13 bases between them. CDR1 and CDR2 from the germline V gene are DFQATT and SNEGSKA (reference sequence). CDR3 DNA: TGCAGTGCTACCTTCGTGAGGGGCACTGAAGCTTTCTTT. Its protein is CSATFVRGTEAFF.

This chain connects TRBV10-3 to TRBJ2-2; tentative D call: TRBD2 (7 bases). Trimming stripped 5 bases from V and 1 base from J, with 14 bases between. The CDR3 has 16 amino acids. Germline V gene lookup returns CDR1 ENHRY and CDR2 SYGVKD. CDR3 nucleotides: TGTGCCATCAGTACCCCGAGGGGGGGGAACACCGGGGAGCTGTTTTTT. Translating gives CAISTPRGGNTGELFF.

This chain links TRBV20-1 with TRBJ1-2, with D possibly matching TRBD1 (5 bases). This CDR3 region has 12 residues. Germline CDR1 DFQATT, CDR2 SNEGSKA (reference sequence). V was shortened by 6 bases and J by 4 bases, with 12 bases between the two germline ends. The CDR3 region has the DNA TGCAGTGCCCAGATGGGACTCTATGGCTACACCTTC. Its translation: CSAQMGLYGYTF.

This clonotype was detected only a few times. The J gene is TRBJ1-2, the V gene TRBV14; tentatively, D is TRBD1 (5 bases). This CDR3 region has 14 residues. Between the trimmed V and J ends, which lost 0 bases and 5 bases, there was a span of 10 bases. Germline CDR1 is SGHDN and CDR2 is FVKESK. The CDR3 DNA is TGTGCCAGCAGCCAAGACCTAGCAGGGTATGGCTACACCTTC. This translates into CASSQDLAGYGYTF.

The chain recombines TRBV10-3 with TRBJ1-5, with unresolved D. The germline V gene encodes CDR1 ENHRY and CDR2 SYGVKD. With 3 bases removed from V and 8 bases from J, the gap between germline ends came to 8 bases. This CDR3 has 12 amino acids. The CDR3, as DNA: TGTGCCATCAGTGAAGGGCCGGAGCCCCAGCATTTT. This gives the protein CAISEGPEPQHF.

The chain recombines TRBV7-8 with TRBJ2-7, with D possibly being TRBD2 (5 bases). The CDR3 runs to 13 residues. Germline V lookup: CDR1 SGHVS, CDR2 FQNEAQ. Trimming stripped 9 bases from V and 0 bases from J, with 12 bases between. The CDR3 spells CASAITSSYEQYF. CDR3 DNA sequence: TGTGCCAGTGCCATCACTAGCTCCTACGAGCAGTACTTC.

The rearrangement uses TRBV5-1 and TRBJ1-6; TRBD1 agrees at 7 bases. The V gene's germline CDR1 is SGHRS and CDR2 YFSETQ. The CDR3 is made up of 16 amino acids. V shed 3 bases and J 7 bases; nucleotides not matched to a gene: 10. The CDR3 bases are TGCGCCAGCAGCTACCGACAGGGCGAAGTGAATTCACCCCTCCACTTT. Translating it yields CASSYRQGEVNSPLHF.

This clonotype was counted ten times or more. V is TRBV9 and J is TRBJ2-7; 9 bases fit TRBD1. The trim removed 3 bases at V and 3 bases at J, leaving 4 bases unmatched. This CDR3 contains 14 residues. The germline V gene encodes CDR1 SGDLS and CDR2 YYNGEE. CDR3 nucleotide sequence: TGTGCCAGCAGCGGGTTGGGACAGGGCTACGAGCAGTACTTC. Translated, it gives CASSGLGQGYEQYF.

This clonotype was recorded many times. V is TRBV12-3 or TRBV12-4 and J is TRBJ1-6; maybe TRBD1 (5 bases). The CDR3 is made up of 15 amino acids. V lost 0 bases and J 10 bases, leaving 13 bases between the germline ends. The CDR3 coding sequence is TGTGCCAGCAGTTTAGCGGGGGTAGTTGGGTCACCCCTCCACTTT. This sequence encodes CASSLAGVVGSPLHF.

This chain connects TRBV29-1 to TRBJ2-7, with D tentatively TRBD2 (6 bases). In germline, CDR1 is SQVTM, CDR2 ANQGSEA. The CDR3 has 13 amino acids. V was trimmed by 8 bases and J by 2 bases, leaving 16 bases between them. Here the CDR3 DNA reads TGCAGCTTAGGAGGGAGTGGGGCCTACGAGCAGTACTTC. This sequence encodes CSLGGSGAYEQYF.

This sequence joins TRBV24-1 and TRBJ2-3; TRBD1 is a possible D gene (6 bases). With 12 bases removed from V and 0 bases from J, the gap between germline ends came to 12 bases. CDR3 length equals 13 residues. Per the germline V gene, CDR1 is KGHDR and CDR2 is SFDVKD. The CDR3: CAVKGQSTDTQYF. The CDR3, as DNA: TGTGCCGTGAAAGGACAGAGCACAGATACGCAGTATTTT.

The chain joins TRBV14 to TRBJ1-1, with D unclear. Germline lookup yields CDR1 SGHDN and CDR2 FVKESK. V was clipped by 3 bases and J by 11 bases, with 22 bases between them. CDR3 length: 15 amino acids. The CDR3 spells CASSQVGMAPVVAFF. The CDR3 DNA is TGTGCCAGCAGCCAGGTTGGGATGGCCCCGGTGGTGGCTTTCTTT.

This clonotype was picked up a small number of times. The gene calls are TRBV6-2 or TRBV6-3 and TRBJ2-7; 9 bases are shared with TRBD1. Trimming at V came to 10 bases and at J to 6 bases, leaving 16 bases not matched to a gene. This CDR3 comprises 15 residues. CDR1 and CDR2 from the germline V gene are MNHEY and SVGEGT. CDR3 protein: CATRGRLGQGSEQYF. The CDR3 DNA reads as TGTGCCACCCGAGGGAGGTTGGGACAGGGCAGCGAGCAGTACTTC.

The V call is TRBV20-1, the J call TRBJ1-2, with D uncertain. CDR1 and CDR2 (germline): DFQATT, SNEGSKA (reference sequence). This CDR3 contains 12 residues. V was shortened by 3 bases and J by 4 bases, with 9 bases between the two germline ends. The CDR3 DNA follows: TGCAGTGCTAGCGGGCACTTCTATGGCTACACCTTC. Translating gives CSASGHFYGYTF.

Comments on this clonotype: The CDR3 does not end in the conserved phenylalanine or tryptophan, so this is likely a read error. The CDR3 region is CAISVGQGEKLFL. The DNA of the CDR3 is TGTGCCATCAGCGTCGGACAGGGGGAAAAACTGTTTTTA. The chain joins TRBV10-3 to TRBJ1-4; TRBD1 matches 9 bases. CDR3 length equals 13 residues. Unmatched junction bases numbered 4, after V lost 6 bases and J lost 8 bases. CDR1 and CDR2 from the germline V gene are ENHRY and SYGVKD.